These 5 T cell receptor beta chains originate from one sample sequenced in a study of post-analysis software for immune sequencing data. Unique molecular identifiers featured in each of the TCR beta cDNA libraries. TCRdb re-analysed the PCR reads in MiXCR, keeping a single row per CDR3 protein. The profile covers hundreds of thousands of distinct CDR3 sequences, with around 64% appearing a single time and approximately 10% taken by the ten largest. Study results and caveats: Higher frequency in patients than in controls was seen for five TRBV segments, with TRBV5-6, TRBV5-1 and TRBV20-1 among them.

For these TCRs, the target antigens are not known. Sequenced: blood. The receptors derive from a girl aged 2 to 10 with multiple sclerosis.

This chain links TRBV6-2 or TRBV6-3 with TRBJ2-5, with TRBD2 identical over 10 bases. This CDR3 contains 15 residues. V lost 11 bases, J lost 1 base, and 10 bases stayed unmatched. Germline CDR1 reads MNHEY; CDR2 reads SVGEGT. In nucleotides, the CDR3 is TGTGCCGCTAGGAGGCTAGCGGGAGCCCAAGAGACCCAGTACTTC. Translating gives CAARRLAGAQETQYF.

Note on this clonotype: The conserved phenylalanine or tryptophan is not found at the CDR3 terminus, so this likely reflects a read error. The rearrangement links TRBV7-9 to TRBJ1-1, with D tentatively TRBD1 (5 bases). The CDR3 consists of 16 residues. V was trimmed by 5 bases and J by 5 bases, leaving 21 bases between them. Germline V gene data show CDR1 as SEHNR and CDR2 as FQNEAQ (reference sequence). The CDR3 DNA reads as TGTGCCAGCAGCAATCCGAAGGGTCCAGGGACGACTGAAGCTTTCCTT. Protein sequence: CASSNPKGPGTTEAFL.

The gene calls are TRBV6-6 and TRBJ1-4; no reliable D call. V lost 3 bases and J lost 4, with 12 bases in between. Germline V gives CDR1 MNHNY, CDR2 SVGAGI (reference sequence). This CDR3 is built from 15 residues. CDR3 residues: CASSYLRNGNEKLFF. The CDR3, as DNA: TGTGCCAGCAGTTATCTTAGGAATGGTAATGAAAAACTGTTTTTT.

In this sample, this clonotype turned up a few times. This chain uses TRBV7-9 with TRBJ2-1; D ambiguous. Trimming left V 6 bases short and J 7 bases short, with 10 bases between. Germline V gene lookup returns CDR1 SEHNR and CDR2 FQNEAQ (reference sequence). The CDR3 runs to 12 residues. DNA of the CDR3: TGTGCCAGCAGGTCGACCCAGAATGAGCAGTTCTTC. This sequence encodes CASRSTQNEQFF.

CDR3 protein: CASSPVGWAETQYF. CDR3 bases: TGTGCCAGCAGCCCGGTGGGCTGGGCAGAGACCCAGTACTTC. The chain combines TRBV11-2 with TRBJ2-5; D is uncertain. V was trimmed by 5 bases and J by 4 bases, leaving 14 bases between them. Germline V gene data show CDR1 as SGHAT and CDR2 as FQNNGV. This CDR3 is 14 amino acids long. The full variable domain, its missing parts supplied by reference TRBV11-2 and TRBJ2-5, is EAGVAQSPRYKIIEKRQSVAFWCNPISGHATLYWYQQILGQGPKLLIQFQNNGVVDDSQLPKDRFSAERLKGVDSTLKIQPAKLEDSAVYLCASSPVGWAETQYFGPGTRLLVL.